The next 28 T cell receptor beta chains were all read from a single sample in a study of T cell repertoires in cytomegalovirus infection. Antigens of these TCRs are unknown. A single record per CDR3 protein comes from TCRdb applying MiXCR to the reads. The sample carries approximately 110,000 distinct CDR3 sequences, 42% recorded once. The source material was CD8+ T cells from cultured PBMCs, sampled from culture after CMV antigen stimulation. These receptors all stem from a human donor in good health (CMV status not recorded). Some clones in this sample may be carry-over from other donors' samples.

The chain employs TRBV7-9 and TRBJ2-3; TRBD2 aligns across 7 bases. Per germline, CDR1 SEHNR and CDR2 FQNEAQ (reference sequence). Trimming cost V 3 bases and J 0 bases; bases outside gene matches: 3. The CDR3 consists of 15 residues. The CDR3 nucleotides read TGTGCCAGCAGCTTCGGGGGGACTAGCACAGATACGCAGTATTTT. As protein: CASSFGGTSTDTQYF.

This clonotype was seen many times. The genes are TRBV7-9 and TRBJ2-3; no firm D call. V was pared by 3 bases and J by 1 base, with 11 bases between. The germline V gene has CDR1 SEHNR and CDR2 FQNEAQ (reference sequence). CDR3 length: 15 amino acids. CDR3 nucleotides: TGTGCCAGCAGCTTGCCCGGGTCAGGCACAGATACGCAGTATTTT. It translates to CASSLPGSGTDTQYF.

In its sample, this clonotype was seen a few times. This rearrangement joins TRBV19 to TRBJ2-4; no clear D gene. The length of the CDR3 is 12 residues. The germline V and J ends were trimmed by 5 bases and 6 bases, with 8 bases remaining between them. Germline values: CDR1 LNHDA, CDR2 SQIVND (reference sequence). CDR3 residues: CASSSSGNIQYF. Written as DNA, the CDR3 is TGTGCCAGTAGTTCTTCGGGAAACATTCAGTACTTC.

V is TRBV7-2 and J is TRBJ1-1; unclear D gene. The V end lost 3 bases, the J end lost 0 bases, and 5 bases lay between the germline ends. There are 13 residues in the CDR3. Germline V CDR1 and CDR2: SGHTA, FQGNSA. This CDR3 reads CASSFEVNTEAFF. DNA of the CDR3: TGTGCCAGCAGCTTCGAGGTGAACACTGAAGCTTTCTTT.

The chain uses TRBV4-1 and TRBJ1-1, with unresolved D. CDR1 MGHRA and CDR2 YSYEKL come from the germline V gene. V dropped 1 base and J dropped 4 bases, with 7 bases sitting between them. This CDR3 is 13 amino acids long. Here the CDR3 DNA reads TGCGCCAGCAGCCAAGCACAGCTCACTGAAGCTTTCTTT. Protein sequence: CASSQAQLTEAFF.

This clonotype was observed a few times. The chain employs TRBV6-5 and TRBJ2-7; no clear D. This CDR3 spans 18 amino acids. V was clipped by 2 bases and J by 5 bases, with 25 bases between them. From germline, CDR1 is MNHEY and CDR2 SVGAGI. This CDR3 reads CASSYHLLVPNEAHEQYF. CDR3 nucleotide sequence: TGTGCCAGCAGTTACCACCTTCTCGTACCTAACGAAGCCCACGAGCAGTACTTC.

This clonotype was recorded a few times. J is TRBJ2-7 and V is TRBV2, with a possible D match to TRBD1 (5 bases). Germline values: CDR1 SNHLY, CDR2 FYNNEI. The CDR3 has 15 residues. Trimming stripped 4 bases from V and 5 bases from J, with 18 bases between. The CDR3 nucleotides read TGTGCCAGCAGTGTTACGACAGAGGTAATCCACGAGCAGTACTTC. Amino acid sequence: CASSVTTEVIHEQYF.

This clonotype came up many times. J is TRBJ2-7 and V is TRBV27, with D unresolved. Germline values: CDR1 MNHEY, CDR2 SMNVEV (reference sequence). V shed 2 bases and J shed 0 bases, with 11 bases lying between them. This CDR3 has 15 amino acids. The CDR3 DNA reads as TGTGCCAGCAGTTTAGGGGAACCCCACTCCTACGAGCAGTACTTC. Encoded protein: CASSLGEPHSYEQYF.

J is TRBJ1-4 and V is TRBV2; no clear D. V was shortened by 2 bases and J by 8 bases, with 15 bases between the two germline ends. Germline assignment: CDR1 SNHLY and CDR2 FYNNEI. CDR3 length: 15 residues. Here the CDR3 reads CASSESSGSREKLFF. CDR3 in DNA: TGTGCCAGCAGTGAATCGAGCGGGAGTAGGGAAAAACTGTTTTTT.

The chain recombines TRBV20-1 with TRBJ2-7; TRBD2 matches at 8 bases. Germline CDR1 DFQATT, CDR2 SNEGSKA (reference sequence). V was clipped by 3 bases and J by 3 bases; unmatched bases: 4. This CDR3 is built from 13 residues. CDR3 bases: TGCAGTGCTAGGCCCGGGACTAGCTACGAGCAGTACTTC. As protein: CSARPGTSYEQYF.

This clonotype was seen only a few times. The CDR3 loop reads CASSQLGTGPFEQYF. The CDR3 bases are TGCGCCAGCAGCCAACTAGGGACAGGGCCGTTCGAGCAGTACTTC. This rearrangement joins TRBV4-1 to TRBJ2-7; 9 bases are shared with TRBD1. Germline V lookup: CDR1 MGHRA, CDR2 YSYEKL. The V and J ends lost 2 bases and 6 bases, in that order; junction bases with no gene match: 8. The CDR3 is made up of 15 amino acids.

This clonotype has only a few counts. The chain has TRBV12-3 or TRBV12-4 and TRBJ2-3, with 7 bases fitting TRBD2. The CDR3 is 15 amino acids. The J segment lost 1 base and the V segment lost 6 bases, leaving 7 bases of the junction unmatched. The CDR3 reads CASSPRAGGTDTQYF. The DNA of the CDR3 is TGTGCCAGCAGCCCGAGGGCGGGGGGCACAGATACGCAGTATTTT.

This clonotype occurred many times. V gene TRBV7-9 combines with J gene TRBJ1-5, with D possibly being TRBD1 (5 bases). Trimming removed 1 base at V and 7 bases at J, with 11 bases between. Per the germline V gene, CDR1 is SEHNR and CDR2 is FQNEAQ (reference sequence). CDR3 size: 14 residues. CDR3 DNA sequence: TGTGCCAGCAGCTTAGGTCAGGGAATCCAGCCCCAGCATTTT. Encoded protein: CASSLGQGIQPQHF.

This chain joins TRBV19 and TRBJ2-7; D might be TRBD2 (6 bases). The germline V gene has CDR1 LNHDA and CDR2 SQIVND (reference sequence). With 3 bases removed from V and 0 bases from J, the gap between germline ends came to 9 bases. CDR3 length: 14 residues. This CDR3 is CASSITGSSYEQYF. The CDR3, as DNA: TGTGCCAGTAGTATTACCGGGAGCTCCTACGAGCAGTACTTC.

The chain couples TRBV19 to TRBJ2-5; 7 nucleotides agree with TRBD2. Germline trimming cut 6 bases from V and 0 bases from J; bases unmatched to any gene: 7. CDR3 length: 15 amino acids. Germline V CDR1 and CDR2: LNHDA, SQIVND (reference sequence). CDR3 bases: TGTGCCAGTAGCCGGGGAGCGGGGTACCAAGAGACCCAGTACTTC. As protein: CASSRGAGYQETQYF.

This clonotype was found a few times. This chain connects TRBV7-2 to TRBJ2-5; D unclear. V lost 4 bases and J lost 5, with 20 bases in between. From germline, CDR1 is SGHTA and CDR2 FQGNSA. The CDR3 contains 16 residues. The CDR3: CASSSEFAPIRETQYF. CDR3 DNA sequence: TGTGCCAGCAGCTCTGAGTTCGCTCCAATAAGGGAGACCCAGTACTTC.

Only a few counts were recorded for this clonotype. The chain is built from TRBV2 and TRBJ2-1; 7 nucleotides line up with TRBD2. Germline V gene lookup returns CDR1 SNHLY and CDR2 FYNNEI. There are 15 residues in the CDR3. V was pared by 4 bases and J by 4 bases, with 7 bases of the junction left unmatched. The CDR3 region is CASSARLADYNEQFF. The CDR3 DNA sequence: TGTGCCAGCAGTGCGCGTCTAGCGGATTACAATGAGCAGTTCTTC.

The chain uses TRBV27 and TRBJ1-2; TRBD1 matches 7 bases. V was clipped by 10 bases and J by 5 bases; unmatched bases: 7. Germline-derived CDR1 and CDR2 are MNHEY and SMNVEV (reference sequence). The CDR3 contains 12 residues. CDR3 in DNA: TGTGCCACCAGGGGGGTTGGTTATGGCTACACCTTC. Its translation: CATRGVGYGYTF.

The chain recombines TRBV24-1 with TRBJ2-1; the D is unclear. V was clipped by 4 bases and J by 1 base, with 10 bases between them. Germline V lookup: CDR1 KGHDR, CDR2 SFDVKD. This CDR3 comprises 15 residues. In DNA, the CDR3 is TGTGCCACCAGTGAAGGGTATGCTTCCTACAATGAGCAGTTCTTC. Its translation: CATSEGYASYNEQFF.

The chain uses TRBV4-2 and TRBJ2-1; no firm D call. Germline loops: CDR1 LGHNA, CDR2 YNFKEQ. This CDR3 is 16 amino acids long. V was shortened by 1 base and J by 2 bases, with 12 bases between the two germline ends. CDR3 sequence reads: CASSQGVRRPYNEQFF. CDR3 nucleotides: TGTGCCAGCAGCCAAGGGGTGCGGCGGCCCTACAATGAGCAGTTCTTC.

This chain connects TRBV7-9 to TRBJ2-1; D is tentatively TRBD1 or TRBD2 (6 bases each). Germline loops: CDR1 SEHNR, CDR2 FQNEAQ (reference sequence). The CDR3 is made up of 14 amino acids. Trimming shortened V by 3 bases and J by 6 bases, and 12 bases separated the two germline ends. As DNA, the CDR3 is TGTGCCAGCAGCTTCCCGGGGGCCTCCAATGAGCAGTTCTTC. Encoded protein: CASSFPGASNEQFF.

This clonotype was observed many times. The chain uses TRBV6-5 and TRBJ1-2; D is perhaps TRBD1 (5 bases). The CDR3 is 16 residues long. Trimming took 0 bases from V and 4 from J, leaving 15 bases between them. From germline, CDR1 is MNHEY and CDR2 SVGAGI. The chain's CDR3 is CASSYSSGVLPYGYTF. The CDR3 region has the DNA TGTGCCAGCAGTTACTCCTCGGGGGTGCTTCCCTATGGCTACACCTTC.

The table lists this clonotype with many counts. At one boundary the junction diverges from the germline segment, which might be a read error. The chain combines TRBV6-1 with TRBJ1-6, with unresolved D. Looked up from germline, CDR1 is MNHNS and CDR2 is SASEGT. The CDR3 runs 13 residues. The CDR3 sequence is CASGDIWNSPLHF. CDR3 coding DNA: TGTGCCAGCGGTGATATATGGAATTCACCCCTCCACTTT.

This clonotype came up a few times. The rearrangement joins TRBV28 to TRBJ1-6; 9 nucleotides match TRBD1. V lost 2 bases and J lost 8; bases outside the gene matches: 7. Germline V gene sequence: CDR1 MDHEN, CDR2 SYDVKM. The length of the CDR3 is 16 residues. CDR3 bases: TGTGCCAGCAGTTTACCCGGGACAGGGAGGGATTCACCCCTCCACTTT. Protein sequence: CASSLPGTGRDSPLHF.

V usage is TRBV6-5 and J usage is TRBJ1-5, with D hard to call. The length of the CDR3 is 13 residues. The germline V gene has CDR1 MNHEY and CDR2 SVGAGI. Trimming left V 4 bases short and J 5 bases short, with 9 bases between. The CDR3 region is CASSLNRDQPQHF. In DNA form, the CDR3 reads TGTGCCAGCAGTTTAAACCGGGATCAGCCCCAGCATTTT.

The chain employs TRBV25-1 and TRBJ1-2; D may be TRBD1 (5 bases). The germline V gene has CDR1 MGHDK and CDR2 SYGVNS. The CDR3 contains 14 residues. V was trimmed by 3 bases and J by 5 bases, leaving 13 bases between them. The CDR3 sequence is CASSDQGLGYGYTF. CDR3 nucleotides: TGTGCCAGCAGTGACCAGGGCCTTGGGTATGGCTACACCTTC.

The V call is TRBV12-3 or TRBV12-4, the J call TRBJ1-3; D ambiguous. V was trimmed by 4 bases and J by 8 bases, leaving 6 bases between them. This CDR3 is 11 amino acids long. The CDR3 bases are TGTGCCAGCAGTTCTAATGACACCATATATTTT. It codes for CASSSNDTIYF.

Only a few counts were recorded for this clonotype. The genes are TRBV7-4 and TRBJ1-1, with unresolved D. The CDR3 has 14 amino acids. Trimming pared 1 base from V and 1 base from J, leaving 7 bases between. From germline, CDR1 is SGHVT and CDR2 SQSDAQ. The CDR3 loop is CASSLVSGNTEAFF. CDR3 in DNA: TGTGCCAGCAGCTTAGTCTCGGGGAACACTGAAGCTTTCTTT.